The rows below give T cell receptor beta chains drawn from one sample of a study of vaccination and CD4 T cells after COVID-19. No cognate antigen is known for these TCRs. TCRdb re-called the PCR reads through MiXCR, storing one row per CDR3 protein. The table lists under 20,000 distinct CDR3 sequences, around 52% of them singletons. The sequenced sample was CD4+ T cells from blood, cultured in vitro, obtained about 7 months after SARS-CoV-2 vaccination. These receptors all come from a human donor who had recovered from COVID-19. CDR3s include the opening cysteine and the closing phenylalanine or tryptophan. The order of the fields is V gene, J gene, CDR3 protein.

TRBV7-3	TRBJ1-1	CASSLQPVNTEAFF
TRBV5-8	TRBJ1-2	CASSLWGYGYTF
TRBV2	TRBJ1-1	CASSEARGAEAFF
TRBV12-3/TRBV12-4	TRBJ1-5	CASSFRGNVQPQHF
TRBV7-3	TRBJ1-1	CASSSSPGWTEAFF
TRBV6-1	TRBJ2-5	CATRGTSGETQYF
TRBV11-3	TRBJ2-3	CASSGRDQGTQYF
TRBV2	TRBJ2-7	CASGGDSSYEQYF
TRBV7-2	TRBJ1-2	CASSLRRTGGLNYTF
TRBV7-2	TRBJ2-5	CASSLDAGGLETQYF
TRBV7-3	TRBJ2-7	CASSLQRTVAYEQYF
TRBV6-5	TRBJ2-1	CASSSELATRERRNEQFF
TRBV6-1	TRBJ2-3	CASSEAPVSTDTQYF
TRBV7-3	TRBJ1-2	CASSLRETGGGYTF
TRBV12-3/TRBV12-4	TRBJ1-1	CASRGQGGRNTEAFF
TRBV20-1	TRBJ2-7	CSAPSSYEQYF
TRBV7-2	TRBJ2-5	CASSLISGASGGTQYF
TRBV7-2	TRBJ2-2	CASVQWGANTGELFF